The 12 T cell receptor beta chains below all came from one sample that was sequenced in a study of T cell repertoires in cytomegalovirus infection (dated by TCRdb to the late 2010s). No antigen is known for these receptors. What this sample's treatment or condition label stands for: in vitro stimulation with specific CMV peptide epitopes to enrich CMV-specific T cells. Sequencing took place on an Illumina HiSeq 1500. The public reads were quality trimmed at Q25 with fastp and then assembled into clones with MiXCR by TCRdb, keeping productive beta chains. Identical CDR3 protein sequences are pooled into one entry, listed with their most common genes and DNA. In this sample the table shows tens of thousands of distinct CDR3 sequences, roughly 20% of which occur a single time. The ten biggest clones cover approximately 90% of the sample. This sample comprised CD8+ T cells from cultured PBMCs, obtained from culture after CMV antigen stimulation. The receptors derive from a human donor in good health (CMV status not recorded). Some clones in this sample may be carry-over from other donors' samples.

This clonotype was seen a handful of times. The chain combines TRBV6-2 or TRBV6-3 with TRBJ1-1; 8 bases align to TRBD1. Germline V gene sequence: CDR1 MNHEY, CDR2 SVGEGT. V lost 0 bases, J lost 4 bases, and 4 bases stayed unmatched. The CDR3 loop spans 15 amino acids. CDR3: CASSYSTGVVTEAFF. CDR3 sequence (DNA): TGTGCCAGCAGTTACTCGACAGGGGTGGTCACTGAAGCTTTCTTT.

The chain uses TRBV7-6 and TRBJ1-1, with 7 nucleotides matching TRBD1. V gave up 5 bases and J gave up 3 bases; unmatched junction bases: 9. Germline V gene sequence: CDR1 SGHVS, CDR2 FNYEAQ. The CDR3 is 15 amino acids. CDR3 DNA sequence: TGTGCCAGCAGCCCTGGGACAGCCCTATACACTGAAGCTTTCTTT. It yields the protein CASSPGTALYTEAFF.

This chain connects TRBV7-2 to TRBJ1-2, with D hard to call. Germline V gene lookup returns CDR1 SGHTA and CDR2 FQGNSA. V was pared by 5 bases and J by 6 bases, with 19 bases between. This CDR3 has 15 amino acids. The CDR3 loop reads CASSAQETRLHGYTF. CDR3 nucleotides: TGTGCCAGCAGCGCTCAGGAGACTCGCCTCCATGGCTACACCTTC.

V is TRBV4-3 and J is TRBJ2-5; the D gene is possibly TRBD2 (5 bases). CDR1 LGHNA and CDR2 YSLEER come from the germline V gene. V dropped 3 bases and J dropped 5 bases, with 22 bases sitting between them. There are 17 residues in the CDR3. DNA for the CDR3: TGCGCCAGCAGCCAGGGAAATCCCAGCGGTCGCTCGGAGACCCAGTACTTC. This gives the protein CASSQGNPSGRSETQYF.

This clonotype was observed a few times. The rearrangement joins TRBV29-1 to TRBJ1-1, with a weak D call TRBD1 (5 bases). Germline V gene lookup returns CDR1 SQVTM and CDR2 ANQGSEA. The CDR3 is made up of 12 amino acids. Trimming took off 0 bases at V and 4 bases at J, with 6 bases between the two ends. CDR3 coding DNA: TGCAGCGTTGAAGACAGGGTCACTGAAGCTTTCTTT. Protein: CSVEDRVTEAFF.

Only a few counts were recorded for this clonotype. The rearrangement uses TRBV7-9 and TRBJ2-3, with D possibly TRBD1 on 5 matching bases. V lost 4 bases and J lost 2, with 16 bases in between. Looked up from germline, CDR1 is SEHNR and CDR2 is FQNEAQ (reference sequence). The CDR3 length is 16 residues. The CDR3 loop is CASSSTSIRVTDTQYF. The CDR3 region has the DNA TGTGCCAGCAGCTCTACCTCGATCAGGGTCACAGATACGCAGTATTTT.

This clonotype was picked up many times. The chain has TRBV7-2 and TRBJ2-2; D uncertain. The CDR3 is 17 residues long. Germline V gives CDR1 SGHTA, CDR2 FQGNSA. V shed 2 bases and J shed 3 bases, with 16 bases lying between them. The CDR3 is CASSLNGVGRDTGELFF. DNA of the CDR3: TGTGCCAGCAGCTTAAACGGCGTAGGAAGGGACACCGGGGAGCTGTTTTTT.

This clonotype was counted only a few times. This rearrangement joins TRBV15 to TRBJ2-5; D is uncertain. The CDR3 sequence is 13 residues long. Trimming removed 0 bases from V and 5 bases from J, with 7 bases in between. Looked up from germline, CDR1 is LNHNV and CDR2 is YYDKDF (reference sequence). Written as DNA, the CDR3 is TGTGCCACCAGCAGAGACCTAGGGGAGACCCAGTACTTC. The encoded protein is CATSRDLGETQYF.

This clonotype occurred many times. This chain links TRBV7-8 with TRBJ2-2; D not certain. Germline-derived CDR1 and CDR2 are SGHVS and FQNEAQ. This CDR3 region has 13 residues. V was trimmed by 4 bases and J by 4 bases, leaving 7 bases between them. The CDR3 is CASSSESTGELFF. In DNA, the CDR3 is TGTGCCAGCAGCTCGGAATCCACCGGGGAGCTGTTTTTT.

The table lists this clonotype with a few counts. CDR3 sequence: CASTEGVRGEAFF. The CDR3 DNA reads TGTGCCAGCACCGAAGGGGTGCGTGGGGAAGCTTTCTTT. This chain connects TRBV7-2 to TRBJ1-1; perhaps TRBD1 as D (5 bases). CDR3 length: 13 amino acids. Trimming cost V 7 bases and J 8 bases, with 17 bases left between them. CDR1 and CDR2 from the germline V gene are SGHTA and FQGNSA.

This clonotype was detected only a few times. The V and J genes are TRBV4-3 and TRBJ1-6; 8 bases line up with TRBD1. CDR1 LGHNA and CDR2 YSLEER come from the germline V gene. The CDR3 sequence is 15 residues long. V shed 1 base, J shed 10 bases, and the junction held 6 bases outside the gene matches. The CDR3 spells CASSQGRTGWSPLHF. The CDR3 nucleotides read TGCGCCAGCAGCCAAGGAAGGACAGGGTGGTCACCCCTCCACTTT.

The genes are TRBV25-1 and TRBJ2-3, with 9 positions matching TRBD1. The V gene end was trimmed by 2 bases and the J gene end by 2 bases; junction bases not matched to a gene: 5. The germline CDR1 and CDR2 sequences are MGHDK and SYGVNS. This CDR3 region has 16 residues. The CDR3 bases are TGTGCCAGCAGTGAACAGGACAGGGGCCTCACAGATACGCAGTATTTT. This translates into CASSEQDRGLTDTQYF.